The next 13 T cell receptor beta chains were all read from a single sample in a study of radiotherapy plus CTLA-4 blockade in lung cancer. Produced via immunoSEQ multiplex PCR; TCRdb's table is partial and in-frame only. Here the sample spans tens of thousands of clones, 80% to 90% being singletons. Sequencing was performed on peripheral blood, taken from a patient treated with radiotherapy plus ipilimumab. Receptors were obtained from a human donor with non-small cell lung cancer who had stable disease on radiotherapy plus ipilimumab.

The rearrangement links TRBV6-4 to TRBJ2-3, with 11 nucleotides matching TRBD2. V trimming: 4 bases; J trimming: 1 base; junction bases outside the gene matches: 1. The CDR3 totals 15 residues. Germline CDR1 reads MRHNA; CDR2 reads SNTAGT. CDR3 in amino acids: CASSVLAGGTDTQYF. As DNA, the CDR3 is TGTGCCAGCAGTGTACTAGCGGGGGGCACAGATACGCAGTATTTT.

This clone was detected only once. The junction and the germline gene differ at one end; a read error may be behind it. The chain joins TRBV7-8 to TRBJ2-7; D assignment may be TRBD1 or TRBD2 (7 bases each). CDR1 SGHVS and CDR2 FQNEAQ come from the germline V gene. This CDR3 spans 12 amino acids. Written as DNA, the CDR3 is TGTGCCAGCAGCTCCAGGGGGGGGTTCCGCGCTTTC. Protein sequence: CASSSRGGFRAF.

V and J are TRBV5-1 and TRBJ1-6, with TRBD1 as a possible D gene (5 bases). CDR1 and CDR2 (germline): SGHRS, YFSETQ. Between the trimmed V and J ends, which lost 0 bases and 1 base, there was a span of 11 bases. The CDR3 consists of 17 residues. Here the CDR3 DNA reads TGCGCCAGCAGCTTGGGGGGCAGGGTTTCCTATAATTCACCCCTCCACTTT. It is translated as CASSLGGRVSYNSPLHF.

The rearrangement links TRBV28 to TRBJ2-7; TRBD1 matches 7 bases. J lost 3 bases, V lost 6 bases, and 5 bases had no gene match. Germline CDR1 MDHEN, CDR2 SYDVKM. This CDR3 spans 13 amino acids. In DNA form, the CDR3 reads TGTGCCAGCAGAACGACAGGGATCTACGAGCAGTACTTC. Translating gives CASRTTGIYEQYF.

This chain connects TRBV7-9 to TRBJ2-7; 7 bases match TRBD1. The CDR3 extends over 16 amino acids. In germline, CDR1 is SEHNR, CDR2 FQNEAQ (reference sequence). Trimming took 4 bases from V and 3 from J; bases not matched to a gene: 12. This CDR3 is CASSSVTGDPFYEQYF. The DNA of the CDR3 is TGTGCCAGCAGCTCTGTTACAGGGGACCCTTTCTACGAGCAGTACTTC.

J is TRBJ2-1 and V is TRBV9; TRBD1 aligns across 7 bases. Trimming at V came to 5 bases and at J to 4 bases, leaving 3 bases not matched to a gene. Germline V gene data show CDR1 as SGDLS and CDR2 as YYNGEE. The CDR3 spans 13 residues. The chain's CDR3 is CASSDRVYNEQFF. The CDR3 bases are TGTGCCAGCAGTGACAGGGTTTACAATGAGCAGTTCTTC.

This chain links TRBV7-9 with TRBJ1-3; D is unclear. The CDR3 length is 14 residues. Trimming removed 1 base from V and 1 base from J, with 5 bases in between. Germline CDR1 and CDR2: SEHNR and FQNEAQ (reference sequence). Here the CDR3 DNA reads TGTGCCAGCAGCTTAGGGGCGTCTGGAAACACCATATATTTT. Its protein product is CASSLGASGNTIYF.

The CDR3 nucleotides are TGTGCCAGCAGCCCCCAGGGACAGAACACTAACTATGGCTACACCTTC. Translating it yields CASSPQGQNTNYGYTF. V is TRBV5-4 and J is TRBJ1-2, with 7 positions matching TRBD1. The CDR3 consists of 16 residues. The V gene end was trimmed by 4 bases and the J gene end by 0 bases; junction bases not matched to a gene: 9. Germline CDR1 is SGHNT and CDR2 is YYREEE (reference sequence).

The rearrangement joins TRBV18 to TRBJ1-6; TRBD1 agrees at 9 bases. Germline assignment: CDR1 KGHSH and CDR2 LQKENI. The CDR3 covers 16 residues. V was clipped by 4 bases and J by 4 bases; unmatched bases: 5. Here the CDR3 reads CASSQQGAMYNSPLHF. The CDR3 nucleotides read TGTGCCAGCTCACAACAGGGGGCGATGTATAATTCACCCCTCCACTTT. Combining the CDR3 with reference TRBV18 and TRBJ1-6 gives the whole variable domain NAGVMQNPRHLVRRRGQEARLRCSPMKGHSHVYWYRQLPEEGLKFMVYLQKENIIDESGMPKERFSAEFPKEGPSILRIQQVVRGDSAAYFCASSQQGAMYNSPLHFGNGTRLTVT.

The V gene is TRBV15, the J gene TRBJ1-2; 7 nucleotides match TRBD1. CDR1 is LNHNV, CDR2 YYDKDF, per germline (reference sequence). The junction had 11 bases not matched to a gene; V was cut back by 5 bases and J by 5 bases. The CDR3 runs 15 residues. The CDR3: CATSQPGDRPYGYTF. CDR3 DNA: TGTGCCACCAGCCAACCCGGGGACAGACCATATGGCTACACCTTC. Looking up the rest from reference TRBV15 and TRBJ1-2 gives the full variable domain: DAMVIQNPRYQVTQFGKPVTLSCSQTLNHNVMYWYQQKSSQAPKLLFHYYDKDFNNEADTPDNFQSRRPNTSFCFLDIRSPGLGDTAMYLCATSQPGDRPYGYTFGSGTRLTVV.

The chain carries TRBV11-2 and TRBJ2-2; D may be TRBD1 or TRBD2 (6 bases each). V shed 1 base and J shed 5 bases, with 17 bases lying between them. The CDR3 has 17 residues. The V gene's germline CDR1 is SGHAT and CDR2 FQNNGV. The CDR3 loop reads CASSLAPRGPWTGELFF. In DNA form, the CDR3 reads TGTGCCAGCAGCTTAGCGCCCCGGGGGCCCTGGACCGGGGAGCTGTTTTTT.

This rearrangement joins TRBV10-3 to TRBJ1-3; possible D gene TRBD1, 5 bases. The CDR3 runs to 16 residues. The V end lost 3 bases, the J end lost 0 bases, and 12 bases lay between the germline ends. CDR1 is ENHRY, CDR2 SYGVKD, per germline. The CDR3 sequence: CAISDPGTSSGNTIYF. The CDR3 DNA sequence: TGTGCCATCAGTGACCCCGGGACGAGCTCTGGAAACACCATATATTTT.

The rearrangement uses TRBV2 and TRBJ1-4; D is possibly TRBD1 (5 bases). Trimming left V 6 bases short and J 3 bases short, with 11 bases between. Germline loops: CDR1 SNHLY, CDR2 FYNNEI. The CDR3 totals 14 residues. CDR3 sequence: CASRWEGSNEKLFF. Here the CDR3 DNA reads TGTGCCAGCAGATGGGAGGGGTCTAATGAAAAACTGTTTTTT.